The 10 T cell receptor beta chains reported below all come from one sample, sequenced in a study of cytomegalovirus exposure and HLA in healthy donors. The protocol was immunoSEQ multiplex PCR, while the TCRdb copy is restricted to in-frame clones and leaves out a portion. Among about 110,000 clones listed, 85% to 90% were seen once. The sequenced sample was PBMCs. The receptors originated from a young woman in good health and CMV-seronegative.

The rearrangement uses TRBV6-5 and TRBJ1-1; TRBD1 might be the D (5 bases). The CDR3 extends over 14 amino acids. CDR1 and CDR2 from the germline V gene are MNHEY and SVGAGI. The V end was cut by 0 bases, the J end by 1 base, with 6 bases between. This CDR3 is CASSYSDRNTEAFF. The CDR3 region has the DNA TGTGCCAGCAGTTACTCCGACAGGAACACTGAAGCTTTCTTT.

V is TRBV27 and J is TRBJ2-7, with a weak D call TRBD1 (5 bases). This CDR3 comprises 12 residues. Trimming stripped 6 bases from V and 2 bases from J, with 8 bases between. The V gene's germline CDR1 is MNHEY and CDR2 SMNVEV (reference sequence). The CDR3 DNA sequence: TGTGCCAGCAGAACAGGTCCCTACGAGCAGTACTTC. Translating gives CASRTGPYEQYF.

The chain recombines TRBV4-3 with TRBJ1-6; D is possibly TRBD1 (5 bases). The CDR3 spans 16 residues. Trimming took 3 bases from V and 8 from J, leaving 17 bases between them. The germline V gene has CDR1 LGHNA and CDR2 YSLEER. The CDR3 protein is CASSQTPEGGDSPLHF. The CDR3 nucleotides are TGCGCCAGCAGCCAGACCCCGGAGGGAGGGGATTCACCCCTCCACTTT.

The chain employs TRBV2 and TRBJ2-3; 8 bases are a match to TRBD2. This CDR3 region has 15 residues. With 6 bases clipped from V and 4 bases from J, the junction kept 9 bases outside the gene matches. Germline loops: CDR1 SNHLY, CDR2 FYNNEI. The CDR3 nucleotides are TGTGCCAGCAGCTTCGGGGCGGGAGGATCAGATACGCAGTATTTT. This translates into CASSFGAGGSDTQYF.

Written as DNA, the CDR3 is TGTGCCAGCAGCGCCGCCTGCGGGTACTTC. Translated: CASSAACGYF. V and J are TRBV7-3 and TRBJ2-5, with D unresolved. Per germline, CDR1 SGHTA and CDR2 FQGTGA. V lost 5 bases and J 13 bases, leaving 11 bases between the germline ends. The CDR3 is 10 amino acids.

The rearrangement links TRBV10-3 to TRBJ2-7; 8 bases align to TRBD1. The CDR3 is 20 residues long. The V gene's germline CDR1 is ENHRY and CDR2 SYGVKD. V lost 7 bases, J lost 3 bases, and 26 bases stayed unmatched. CDR3 coding DNA: TGTGCCATCAATGGCCTTGGGACAGGTCACCTAGACCCAAGAATCTACGAGCAGTACTTC. The encoded protein is CAINGLGTGHLDPRIYEQYF.

The genes are TRBV5-1 and TRBJ2-1; D is unresolved. Germline loops: CDR1 SGHRS, CDR2 YFSETQ. CDR3 length: 16 residues. The V gene lost 4 bases and the J gene lost 7 bases, with 21 bases spanning the gap. CDR3 loop: CASSGSSAAPGNEQFF. As DNA, the CDR3 is TGCGCCAGCAGCGGGTCGTCGGCAGCCCCCGGGAATGAGCAGTTCTTC.

This sequence joins TRBV13 and TRBJ1-1; D remains unclear. Trimming took 2 bases from V and 8 from J, leaving 9 bases between them. This CDR3 spans 12 amino acids. Per germline, CDR1 PRHDT and CDR2 FYEKMQ (reference sequence). This CDR3 reads CASSLQAREAFF. CDR3 nucleotide sequence: TGTGCCAGCAGCTTACAAGCTCGGGAAGCTTTCTTT. The whole variable domain, filled in from reference TRBV13 and TRBJ1-1, reads AAGVIQSPRHLIKEKRETATLKCYPIPRHDTVYWYQQGPGQDPQFLISFYEKMQSDKGSIPDRFSAQQFSDYHSELNMSSLELGDSALYFCASSLQAREAFFGQGTRLTVV.

The chain joins TRBV6-5 to TRBJ1-1, with D perhaps matching TRBD1 (6 bases). This CDR3 contains 14 residues. Trimming left V 5 bases short and J 8 bases short, with 18 bases between. Germline loops: CDR1 MNHEY, CDR2 SVGAGI. CDR3 sequence: CASSQGLVSAEAFF. CDR3 nucleotides: TGTGCCAGCAGTCAGGGGTTGGTATCCGCGGAAGCTTTCTTT.

This chain links TRBV9 with TRBJ2-2; tentatively, D is TRBD1 (5 bases). This CDR3 has 15 residues. Germline V gene lookup returns CDR1 SGDLS and CDR2 YYNGEE. Deletions cut 0 bases from V and 4 bases from J, with 10 bases between. DNA for the CDR3: TGTGCCAGCAGCGTAGCAGGGTTGAGCACCGGGGAGCTGTTTTTT. Its translation: CASSVAGLSTGELFF.